This passage covers 10 T cell receptor beta chains from one sample sequenced in a study of shared clonotypes between healthy human individuals. The protocol was immunoSEQ multiplex PCR, while the TCRdb copy is restricted to in-frame clones and leaves out a portion. The sample lists hundreds of thousands of clones, about 96% seen once, with 0.095% to 0.13% in the top ten. Positive CCR7 selection of CD45RO-negative cells yielded the naive CD8 cells, and terminally differentiated effector memory CD45RA+ cells were excluded. The sample comprised naive CD8+ T cells sorted from blood. Receptors originate from a woman aged 25 to 39 in good health.

V usage is TRBV27 and J usage is TRBJ2-3, with no clear D. V dropped 5 bases and J dropped 2 bases, with 11 bases sitting between them. Germline CDR1 and CDR2: MNHEY and SMNVEV (reference sequence). This CDR3 is built from 14 residues. The CDR3 here is CASSTTRHTDTQYF. The CDR3 DNA reads as TGTGCCAGCAGTACAACGCGACACACAGATACGCAGTATTTT.

This chain links TRBV27 with TRBJ2-1; D remains unclear. Germline values: CDR1 MNHEY, CDR2 SMNVEV (reference sequence). The V gene lost 6 bases and the J gene lost 6 bases, with 15 bases spanning the gap. This CDR3 spans 14 amino acids. This chain's CDR3 is CASRVLGILNEQFF. The DNA for the CDR3 is TGTGCCAGCAGAGTTCTGGGGATACTCAATGAGCAGTTCTTC.

The V and J genes are TRBV19 and TRBJ2-1; TRBD1 agrees at 7 bases. J gave up 5 bases and V 10 bases, and 5 bases lay outside the gene matches. Germline V gene sequence: CDR1 LNHDA, CDR2 SQIVND (reference sequence). The CDR3 spans 12 residues. The CDR3 protein is CATDDRDNEQFF. The DNA of the CDR3 is TGTGCCACCGATGACAGGGACAATGAGCAGTTCTTC.

The V gene is TRBV10-1, the J gene TRBJ2-7, with 14 bases aligning to TRBD2. The assigned J gene may be wrong: the sequence end matches TRBJ2-5 better. From germline, CDR1 is WNHNN and CDR2 SYGVQD (reference sequence). CDR3 length: 17 residues. The CDR3 sequence: CASGLLTSGRDRETQYF. DNA of the CDR3: TGCGCCAGCGGATTGTTGACTAGCGGGAGGGATCGAGAGACCCAGTACTTC.

The V gene is TRBV2, the J gene TRBJ2-3; 11 bases map to TRBD1. The germline gives CDR1 SNHLY, CDR2 FYNNEI. Trimming took 8 bases from V and 3 from J; bases not matched to a gene: 10. This CDR3 spans 16 amino acids. In DNA, the CDR3 is TGTGCCAGCCCGAAAGGGGACAGGGGGAGGACAGATACGCAGTATTTT. Its protein product is CASPKGDRGRTDTQYF.

The chain uses TRBV7-9 and TRBJ1-3; D is perhaps TRBD1 (6 bases). Trimming took 5 bases from V and 0 from J, leaving 11 bases between them. Germline CDR1 SEHNR, CDR2 FQNEAQ (reference sequence). The length of the CDR3 is 15 residues. The CDR3 DNA reads as TGTGCCAGCAGCGCCGACAGGTTCTCTGGAAACACCATATATTTT. This translates into CASSADRFSGNTIYF. The full variable domain, rest sourced from reference TRBV7-9 and TRBJ1-3, is DTGVSQNPRHKITKRGQNVTFRCDPISEHNRLYWYRQTLGQGPEFLTYFQNEAQLEKSRLLSDRFSAERPKGSFSTLEIQRTEQGDSAMYLCASSADRFSGNTIYFGEGSWLTVV.

CDR3 nucleotide sequence: TGTGCCTGGGCCCCCGGGACAGGGAACACTGAAGCTTTCTTT. Translation gives CAWAPGTGNTEAFF. V and J are TRBV30 and TRBJ1-1; 8 bases match TRBD1. The trim removed 5 bases at V and 1 base at J, leaving 6 bases unmatched. Germline V gives CDR1 GTSNPN, CDR2 SVGIG (reference sequence). CDR3 length: 14 amino acids.

The V and J genes are TRBV10-1 and TRBJ2-7, with 11 bases that match TRBD1. This CDR3 region has 14 residues. The V and J ends lost 4 bases and 4 bases, in that order; junction bases with no gene match: 3. Germline assignment: CDR1 WNHNN and CDR2 SYGVQD (reference sequence). The CDR3 protein is CASSAGQGEYEQYF. As DNA, the CDR3 is TGCGCCAGCAGTGCGGGACAGGGGGAGTACGAGCAGTACTTC.

The V call is TRBV19, the J call TRBJ1-1; 10 bases line up with TRBD1. This CDR3 comprises 14 residues. Losses at the gene ends were 3 bases for V and 7 bases for J; bases not matched to a gene: 5. Per the germline V gene, CDR1 is LNHDA and CDR2 is SQIVND (reference sequence). The CDR3 loop reads CASSIQGTGVEAFF. DNA of the CDR3: TGTGCCAGTAGTATTCAGGGGACAGGGGTTGAAGCTTTCTTT.

To note about this clone: Other DNA sequences within the sample encode an identical CDR3. The V and J genes are TRBV27 and TRBJ2-3; D remains unclear. Trimming took 1 base from V and 3 from J, leaving 5 bases between them. This CDR3 comprises 13 residues. Germline V lookup: CDR1 MNHEY, CDR2 SMNVEV (reference sequence). CDR3 coding DNA: TGTGCCAGCAGTTTATTCCCTACAGATACGCAGTATTTT. Its protein is CASSLFPTDTQYF.